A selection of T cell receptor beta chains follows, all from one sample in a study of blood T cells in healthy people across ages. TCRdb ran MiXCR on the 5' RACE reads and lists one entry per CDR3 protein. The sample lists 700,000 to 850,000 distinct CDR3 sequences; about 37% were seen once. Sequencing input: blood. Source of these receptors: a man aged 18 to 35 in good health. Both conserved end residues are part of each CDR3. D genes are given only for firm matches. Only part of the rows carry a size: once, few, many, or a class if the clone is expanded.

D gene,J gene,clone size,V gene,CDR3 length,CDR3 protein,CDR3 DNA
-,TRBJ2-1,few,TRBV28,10,CASSFDEQFF,TGTGCCAGCAGTTTCGATGAGCAGTTCTTC
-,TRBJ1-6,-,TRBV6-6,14,CASSYSIERPPLHF,TGTGCCAGCAGTTACTCGATAGAAAGACCACCCCTCCACTTT
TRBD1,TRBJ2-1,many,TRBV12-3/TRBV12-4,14,CASLRQGLNNEQFF,TGTGCCAGCCTTAGACAGGGGCTAAACAATGAGCAGTTCTTC
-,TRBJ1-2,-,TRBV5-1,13,CASSLGGSSGYTF,TGCGCCAGCAGCTTGGGAGGTTCCTCTGGCTACACCTTC
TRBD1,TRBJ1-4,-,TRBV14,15,CASSSTQGLNEKLFF,TGTGCCAGCAGCTCGACACAGGGGCTTAATGAAAAACTGTTTTTT
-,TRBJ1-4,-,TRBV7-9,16,CASSPGGGFGNEKLFF,TGTGCCAGCAGCCCTGGTGGGGGGTTCGGTAATGAAAAACTGTTTTTT
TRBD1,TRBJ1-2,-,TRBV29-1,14,CSVAGQGRSGGYTF,TGCAGCGTAGCCGGACAGGGCCGTTCCGGGGGCTACACCTTC
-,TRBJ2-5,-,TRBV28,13,CASTYGGGETQYF,TGTGCCAGCACCTATGGGGGTGGAGAGACCCAGTACTTC
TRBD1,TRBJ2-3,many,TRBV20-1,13,CSATPGGIDTQYF,TGCAGTGCTACTCCAGGGGGCATCGATACGCAGTATTTT
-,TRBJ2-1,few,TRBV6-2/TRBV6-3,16,CASSYPSEGPINEQFF,TGTGCCAGCAGTTACCCCAGTGAGGGGCCGATAAATGAGCAGTTCTTC
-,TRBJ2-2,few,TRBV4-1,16,CASSQDITGYTGELFF,TGCGCCAGCAGCCAAGACATAACAGGGTACACCGGGGAGCTGTTTTTT
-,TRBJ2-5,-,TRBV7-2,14,CASSLGPIGETQYF,TGTGCCAGCAGCTTAGGGCCCATCGGGGAGACCCAGTACTTC
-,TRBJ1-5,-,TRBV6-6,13,CASRTASNQPQHF,TGTGCCAGCAGGACGGCTAGCAATCAGCCCCAGCATTTT
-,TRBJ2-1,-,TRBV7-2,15,CASSLDGGWGNEQFF,TGTGCCAGCAGTCTAGACGGAGGTTGGGGTAATGAGCAGTTCTTC
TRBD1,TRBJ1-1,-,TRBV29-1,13,CSVEARDRTEAFF,TGCAGCGTTGAAGCCCGGGACAGGACTGAAGCTTTCTTT
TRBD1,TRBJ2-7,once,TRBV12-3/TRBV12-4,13,CASSTQGLNEQYF,TGTGCCAGCAGTACACAGGGGTTGAACGAGCAGTACTTC
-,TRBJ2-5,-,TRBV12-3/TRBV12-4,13,CASGRAGGETQYF,TGTGCCAGTGGACGAGCGGGTGGAGAGACCCAGTACTTC
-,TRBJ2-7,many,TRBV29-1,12,CSVEDRLYEQYF,TGCAGCGTTGAAGATCGACTCTACGAGCAGTACTTC
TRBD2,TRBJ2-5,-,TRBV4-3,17,CASSQIASGVEPNEQYF,TGCGCCAGCAGCCAAATAGCTAGCGGGGTGGAGCCCAATGAGCAGTACTTC
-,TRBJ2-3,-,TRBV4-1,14,CASSPRYNTDTQYF,TGCGCCAGCAGCCCCCGGTACAACACAGATACGCAGTATTTT
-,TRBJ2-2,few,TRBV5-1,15,CASSLVRGNTGELFF,TGCGCCAGCAGCTTGGTACGGGGAAACACCGGGGAGCTGTTTTTT
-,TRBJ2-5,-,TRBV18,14,CASSRRDVQETQYF,TGTGCCAGCTCACGGCGGGACGTACAAGAGACCCAGTACTTC
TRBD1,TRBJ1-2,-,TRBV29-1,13,CSDRQGDGYGYTF,TGCAGCGATCGACAGGGGGACGGCTATGGCTACACCTTC
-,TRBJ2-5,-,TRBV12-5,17,CASGFHPGVGISETQYF,TGTGCTAGTGGTTTTCACCCGGGGGTAGGAATCTCGGAGACCCAGTACTTC
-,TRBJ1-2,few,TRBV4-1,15,CASSQESERKGGYTF,TGCGCCAGCAGCCAAGAATCGGAACGAAAGGGTGGCTACACCTTC
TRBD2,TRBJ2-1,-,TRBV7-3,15,CASSLNGGDRNEQFF,TGTGCCAGCAGCTTAAACGGGGGGGACCGCAATGAGCAGTTCTTC
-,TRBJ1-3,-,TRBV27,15,CASSSLGTLGNTIYF,TGTGCCAGCAGTTCCCTCGGGACGCTCGGAAACACCATATATTTT
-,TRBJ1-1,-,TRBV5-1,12,CASSLIGIEAFF,TGCGCCAGCAGCTTGATCGGCATTGAAGCTTTCTTT
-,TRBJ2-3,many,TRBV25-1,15,CASSGGETLTDTQYF,TGTGCCAGCAGTGGGGGGGAAACCCTAACAGATACGCAGTATTTT
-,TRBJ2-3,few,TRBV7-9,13,CASSLSAGNTQYF,TGTGCCAGCAGCTTATCGGCAGGAAATACGCAGTATTTT
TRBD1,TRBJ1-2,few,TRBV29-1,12,CSVPDRVGGYTF,TGCAGCGTTCCCGACAGGGTAGGAGGCTACACCTTC
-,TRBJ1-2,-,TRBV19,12,CASRQGGYGCTF,-
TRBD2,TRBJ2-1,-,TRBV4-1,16,CASSQGRLARGETQFF,TGCGCCAGCAGCCAAGGACGACTAGCGAGGGGGGAGACCCAGTTCTTC
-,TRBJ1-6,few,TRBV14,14,CASSQAGTNSPLHF,TGTGCCAGCAGCCAGGCAGGGACGAATTCACCCCTCCACTTT
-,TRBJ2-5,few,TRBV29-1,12,CSVVEPVETQYF,TGCAGCGTTGTAGAGCCGGTCGAGACCCAGTACTTC
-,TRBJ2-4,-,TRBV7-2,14,CASSLNLAKNIQYF,TGTGCCAGCAGCTTAAACCTAGCCAAAAACATTCAGTACTTC
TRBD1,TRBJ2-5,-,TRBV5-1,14,CASSLEQGASERYF,TGCGCCAGCAGCTTGGAACAGGGGGCAAGCGAGCGGTACTTC
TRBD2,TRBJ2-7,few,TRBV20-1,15,CSAKATSGNSYEQYF,TGCAGTGCTAAGGCCACTAGCGGGAATTCCTACGAGCAGTACTTC
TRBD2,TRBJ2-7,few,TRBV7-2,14,CASSFTGGGYEQYF,TGTGCCAGCAGCTTTACCGGCGGGGGCTACGAGCAGTACTTC
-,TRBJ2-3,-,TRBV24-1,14,CATSDGGSTDTQYF,TGTGCCACCAGTGATGGGGGCAGCACAGATACGCAGTATTTT
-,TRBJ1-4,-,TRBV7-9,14,CAWTQGSGLMELFF,TGTGCCTGGACACAGGGCTCTGGTTTGATGGAACTGTTTTTT
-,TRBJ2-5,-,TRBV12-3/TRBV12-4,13,CASSPDREATQYF,TGTGCCAGCAGTCCTGACAGGGAGGCGACCCAGTACTTC
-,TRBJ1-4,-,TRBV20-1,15,CSAREGGPSNEKLFF,TGCAGTGCTAGAGAGGGAGGCCCATCAAATGAAAAACTGTTTTTT
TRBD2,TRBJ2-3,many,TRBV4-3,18,CASSQLPIRGVSTDTQYF,TGCGCCAGCAGCCAACTCCCCATACGGGGGGTAAGCACAGATACGCAGTATTTT
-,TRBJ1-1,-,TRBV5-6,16,CASSPLLAGMNTEAFF,TGTGCCAGCAGCCCCCTGCTGGCGGGGATGAACACTGAAGCTTTCTTT
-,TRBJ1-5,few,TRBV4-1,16,CASSQEVGNSNQPQHF,TGCGCCAGCAGCCAAGAAGTCGGCAATAGCAATCAGCCCCAGCATTTT
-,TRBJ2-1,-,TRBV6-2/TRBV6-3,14,CASIMEGTNNEQFF,TGTGCCAGCATTATGGAGGGAACTAACAATGAGCAGTTCTTC
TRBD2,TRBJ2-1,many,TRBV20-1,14,CSAELADTYNEQFF,TGCAGTGCCGAACTAGCGGACACCTACAATGAGCAGTTCTTC
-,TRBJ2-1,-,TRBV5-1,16,CASRSVPGSGDNEQFF,TGCGCCAGCAGGTCAGTTCCAGGGTCCGGGGACAATGAGCAGTTCTTC
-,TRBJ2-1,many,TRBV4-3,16,CASSQEGTLSYNEQFF,TGCGCCAGCAGCCAAGAAGGGACATTGTCCTACAATGAGCAGTTCTTC
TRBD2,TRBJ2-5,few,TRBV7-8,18,CASSRGTSGGYYQETQYF,TGTGCCAGCAGCCGCGGGACTAGCGGGGGGTATTACCAAGAGACCCAGTACTTC
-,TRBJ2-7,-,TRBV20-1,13,CSAAGTASYEQYF,TGCAGTGCTGCCGGGACGGCTTCCTACGAGCAGTACTTC
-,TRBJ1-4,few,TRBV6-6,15,CASSTLGGANEKLFF,TGTGCCAGCAGCACACTCGGGGGGGCTAATGAAAAACTGTTTTTT